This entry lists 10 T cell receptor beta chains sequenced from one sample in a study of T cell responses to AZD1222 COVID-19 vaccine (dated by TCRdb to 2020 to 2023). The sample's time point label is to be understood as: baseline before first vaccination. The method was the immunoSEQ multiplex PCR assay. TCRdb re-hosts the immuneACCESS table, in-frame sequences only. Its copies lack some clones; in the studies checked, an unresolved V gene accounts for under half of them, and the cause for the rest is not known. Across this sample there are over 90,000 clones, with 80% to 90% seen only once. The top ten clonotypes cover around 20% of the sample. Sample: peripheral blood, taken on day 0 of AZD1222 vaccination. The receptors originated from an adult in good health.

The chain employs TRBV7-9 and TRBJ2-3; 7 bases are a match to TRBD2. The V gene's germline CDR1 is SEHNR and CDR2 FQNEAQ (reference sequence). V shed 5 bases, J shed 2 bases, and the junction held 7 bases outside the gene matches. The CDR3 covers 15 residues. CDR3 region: CASSPSTSVTDTQYF. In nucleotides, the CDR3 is TGTGCCAGCAGCCCCAGCACTAGCGTCACAGATACGCAGTATTTT.

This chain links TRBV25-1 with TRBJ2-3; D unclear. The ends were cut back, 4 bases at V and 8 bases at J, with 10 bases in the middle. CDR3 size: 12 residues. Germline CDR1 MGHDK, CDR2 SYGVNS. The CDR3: CASSGSSITQYF. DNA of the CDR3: TGTGCCAGCAGTGGTAGCTCTATTACGCAGTATTTT.

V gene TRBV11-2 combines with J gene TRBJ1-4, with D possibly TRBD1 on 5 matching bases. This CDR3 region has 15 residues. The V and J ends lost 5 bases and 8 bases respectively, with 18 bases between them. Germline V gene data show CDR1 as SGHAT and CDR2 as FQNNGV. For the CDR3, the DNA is TGTGCCAGCAGCCACCGGGCCCAGGGAGGAGAAAAACTGTTTTTT. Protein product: CASSHRAQGGEKLFF. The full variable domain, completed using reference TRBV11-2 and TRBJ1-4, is EAGVAQSPRYKIIEKRQSVAFWCNPISGHATLYWYQQILGQGPKLLIQFQNNGVVDDSQLPKDRFSAERLKGVDSTLKIQPAKLEDSAVYLCASSHRAQGGEKLFFGSGTQLSVL.

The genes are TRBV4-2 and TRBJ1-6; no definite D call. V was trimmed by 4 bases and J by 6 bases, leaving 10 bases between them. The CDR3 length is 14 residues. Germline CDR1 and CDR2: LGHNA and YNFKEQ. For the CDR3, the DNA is TGTGCCAGCAGCCCCGTGGGCGTTAATTCACCCCTCCACTTT. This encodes CASSPVGVNSPLHF.

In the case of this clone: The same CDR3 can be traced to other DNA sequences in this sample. CDR3 sequence: CASSLGQNTEAFF. CDR3 bases: TGTGCCAGCAGCCTGGGACAGAACACTGAAGCTTTCTTT. This chain connects TRBV7-9 to TRBJ1-1; weak D call: TRBD1 (6 bases). The germline V gene encodes CDR1 SEHNR and CDR2 FQNEAQ (reference sequence). Trimming stripped 5 bases from V and 1 base from J, with 8 bases between. The CDR3 has 13 residues.

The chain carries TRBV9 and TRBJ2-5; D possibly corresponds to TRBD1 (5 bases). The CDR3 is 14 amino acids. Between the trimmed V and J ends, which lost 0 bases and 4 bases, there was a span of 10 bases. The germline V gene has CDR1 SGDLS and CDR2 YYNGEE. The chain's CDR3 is CASSVAPGRETQYF. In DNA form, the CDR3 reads TGTGCCAGCAGCGTAGCCCCAGGGCGAGAGACCCAGTACTTC.

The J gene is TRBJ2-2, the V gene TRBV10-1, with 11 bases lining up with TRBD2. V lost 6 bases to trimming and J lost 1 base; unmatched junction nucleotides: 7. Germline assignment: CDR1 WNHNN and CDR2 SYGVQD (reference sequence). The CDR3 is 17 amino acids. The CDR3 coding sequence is TGCGCCAGCAGCCCCCCGACTAGCGGGGAGAACACCGGGGAGCTGTTTTTT. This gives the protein CASSPPTSGENTGELFF.

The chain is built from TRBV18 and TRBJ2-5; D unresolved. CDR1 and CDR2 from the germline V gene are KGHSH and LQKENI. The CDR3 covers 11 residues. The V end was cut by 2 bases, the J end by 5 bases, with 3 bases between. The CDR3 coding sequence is TGTGCCAGCTCACCAAGGGAGACCCAGTACTTC. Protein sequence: CASSPRETQYF. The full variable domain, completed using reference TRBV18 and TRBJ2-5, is NAGVMQNPRHLVRRRGQEARLRCSPMKGHSHVYWYRQLPEEGLKFMVYLQKENIIDESGMPKERFSAEFPKEGPSILRIQQVVRGDSAAYFCASSPRETQYFGPGTRLLVL.

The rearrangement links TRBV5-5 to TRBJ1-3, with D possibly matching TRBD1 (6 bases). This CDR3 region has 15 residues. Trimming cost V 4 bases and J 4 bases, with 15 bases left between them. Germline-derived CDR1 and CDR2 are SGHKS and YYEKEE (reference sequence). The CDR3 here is CASSAGGSGGNTIYF. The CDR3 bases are TGTGCCAGCAGCGCTGGGGGCTCAGGGGGAAACACCATATATTTT.

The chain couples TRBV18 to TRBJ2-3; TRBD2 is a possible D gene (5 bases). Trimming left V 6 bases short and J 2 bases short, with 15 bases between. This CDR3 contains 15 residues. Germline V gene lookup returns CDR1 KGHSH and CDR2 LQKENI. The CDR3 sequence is CASSTSGGSTDTQYF. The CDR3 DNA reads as TGTGCCAGCTCGACCAGTGGCGGGTCCACAGATACGCAGTATTTT.